The rows below give T cell receptor beta chains drawn from one sample of a study of shared clonotypes between healthy human individuals. Assay used: immunoSEQ multiplex PCR; TCRdb lists only in-frame clones, some missing. Here the sample spans about 2.2 million clones, around 95% being singletons. What was sequenced was naive CD8+ T cells from PBMCs. The source is a man aged 18-30 years in good health. Some clones in this sample may be carry-over from other donors' samples. Each CDR3 is given with its conserved first and last residue. The order of the fields is V gene, clone size, D gene, J gene, CDR3 protein, CDR3 DNA. A D gene is named only where the DNA matches it firmly. Clone size appears in some rows only: once, few, many, or a class for an expanded clone.

TRBV9	few	.	TRBJ2-3	CASSPYAGKTQYF	TGTGCCAGCAGCCCGTACGCGGGGAAAACGCAGTATTTT
TRBV5-6	.	.	TRBJ1-3	CASSLVVGSRNTIYF	TGTGCCAGCAGCTTGGTCGTCGGGTCTCGGAACACCATATATTTT
TRBV7-3	.	TRBD2	TRBJ2-7	CASSLVLAGVSYEQYF	TGTGCCAGCAGCTTAGTGTTAGCGGGAGTGAGCTACGAGCAGTACTTC
TRBV2	once	TRBD2	TRBJ2-3	CASSDLAGRTDTQYF	TGTGCCAGCAGTGATCTAGCGGGGCGCACAGATACGCAGTATTTT
TRBV5-5	.	TRBD1	TRBJ2-1	CASSLARTGGNEQFF	TGTGCCAGCAGCTTGGCCCGGACAGGGGGCAATGAGCAGTTCTTC
TRBV29-1	.	.	TRBJ1-1	CSVPEATEADTEAFF	TGCAGCGTCCCAGAAGCGACAGAGGCGGACACTGAAGCTTTCTTT
TRBV30	.	.	TRBJ2-7	CAWEDRTYEQYF	TGTGCCTGGGAAGACAGAACCTACGAGCAGTACTTC
TRBV28	.	.	TRBJ2-7	CASSFISGESSYEQYF	TGTGCCAGCAGTTTCATAAGCGGAGAGAGCTCCTACGAGCAGTACTTC
TRBV12-5	.	.	TRBJ2-5	CASGLAGRDQETQYF	TGTGCTAGTGGTTTGGCGGGCAGGGATCAAGAGACCCAGTACTTC
TRBV25-1	once	TRBD1	TRBJ1-2	CASNPTGSNYGYTF	TGTGCCAGCAACCCGACAGGGTCTAACTATGGCTACACCTTC
TRBV27	once	TRBD2	TRBJ2-7	CASRPPGLVYEQYF	TGTGCCAGCAGACCTCCGGGACTAGTCTACGAGCAGTACTTC
TRBV11-2	.	.	TRBJ2-1	CASSLKDPYDEQFF	TGTGCCAGCAGCCTCAAAGATCCCTATGATGAGCAGTTCTTC
TRBV28	.	.	TRBJ1-4	CASSFLGANEKLFF	TGTGCCAGCAGTTTCCTAGGGGCTAATGAAAAACTGTTTTTT
TRBV11-1	.	.	TRBJ2-7	CASSLGTRGYEQYF	TGTGCCAGCAGCTTAGGAACTAGAGGGTACGAGCAGTACTTC
TRBV7-9	.	.	TRBJ1-4	CASSLTPFEKLFF	TGTGCCAGCAGCTTGACCCCTTTTGAAAAACTGTTTTTT
TRBV9	.	TRBD1	TRBJ1-1	CASSGRQGHTEAFF	TGTGCCAGCAGCGGACGACAGGGCCACACTGAAGCTTTCTTT
TRBV2	.	TRBD1	TRBJ2-1	CASRTDRENEQFF	TGTGCCAGCAGAACGGACAGGGAGAATGAGCAGTTCTTC
TRBV4-1	.	TRBD2	TRBJ2-7	CASSHAPREGSSYEQYF	TGCGCCAGCAGCCACGCTCCCCGGGAGGGGTCCTCCTACGAGCAGTACTTC
TRBV5-5	.	.	TRBJ2-1	CASSLPGGLNEQFF	TGTGCCAGCAGCCTCCCCGGGGGGCTCAATGAGCAGTTCTTC
TRBV21-1	.	.	TRBJ1-5	CASSKGVQQPQHF	TGTGCCAGCAGCAAAGGGGTCCAGCAGCCCCAGCATTTT
TRBV28	.	.	TRBJ2-7	CASSPGISYEQYF	TGTGCCAGCAGTCCAGGAATCTCCTACGAGCAGTACTTC
TRBV11-3	.	TRBD1	TRBJ1-3	CASSLGTGTGNTIYF	TGTGCCAGCAGCTTAGGGACAGGGACTGGAAACACCATATATTTT
TRBV4-2	.	.	TRBJ2-7	CASSQIIAYEQYF	TGTGCCAGCAGCCAAATCATAGCCTACGAGCAGTACTTC
TRBV2	.	.	TRBJ2-5	CASNLALSGHLDRTQETQYF	TGTGCCAGCAATTTGGCTCTATCGGGACACCTCGACAGGACACAAGAGACCCAGTACTTC
TRBV10-3	.	.	TRBJ2-2	CAIKVGVSNTGELFF	TGTGCCATCAAAGTAGGGGTTTCGAACACCGGGGAGCTGTTTTTT
TRBV9	.	TRBD1	TRBJ2-5	CASSTRQGAKETQYF	TGTGCCAGCAGCACCCGACAGGGGGCTAAAGAGACCCAGTACTTC
TRBV10-3	.	TRBD2	TRBJ2-1	CAISESASGNEQFF	TGTGCCATCAGTGAGTCGGCTAGCGGAAATGAGCAGTTCTTC
TRBV4-1	.	.	TRBJ2-1	CASSQDWRTGEQFF	TGCGCCAGCAGCCAAGATTGGAGGACGGGTGAGCAGTTCTTC
TRBV20-1	.	.	TRBJ2-1	CSANRDEQFF	TGCAGTGCGAACAGGGATGAGCAGTTCTTC
TRBV27	.	.	TRBJ2-7	CASSQDCEQYF	TGTGCCAGCAGCCAAGACTGCGAGCAGTACTTC
TRBV7-9	.	.	TRBJ1-5	CASSPVGRNQPQHF	TGTGCCAGCAGCCCCGTGGGGCGCAATCAGCCCCAGCATTTT
TRBV4-1	.	.	TRBJ2-3	CASSQDQEGRFTDTQYF	TGCGCCAGCAGCCAGGACCAGGAGGGCCGGTTCACAGATACGCAGTATTTT
TRBV27	.	TRBD1	TRBJ1-5	CASRQRQGEGQPQHF	TGTGCCAGCAGACAACGACAGGGGGAAGGTCAGCCCCAGCATTTT
TRBV27	.	.	TRBJ1-2	CASRPRVGGNYGYTF	TGTGCCAGCAGACCCAGGGTCGGGGGTAACTATGGCTACACCTTC
TRBV19	once	.	TRBJ2-5	CASSIVRDREETQYF	TGTGCCAGTAGTATTGTCAGGGATCGGGAAGAGACCCAGTACTTC
TRBV13	.	.	TRBJ2-4	CASTVWGIGAKNIQYF	TGTGCCAGCACCGTATGGGGGATAGGAGCCAAAAACATTCAGTACTTC
TRBV28	.	.	TRBJ2-3	CASSLLSGERTDTQYF	TGTGCCAGCAGTTTGCTCTCGGGAGAGCGCACAGATACGCAGTATTTT
TRBV7-9	.	.	TRBJ2-2	CASSLRVGNTGELFF	TGTGCCAGCAGCTTAAGGGTAGGGAACACCGGGGAGCTGTTTTTT
TRBV5-1	.	.	TRBJ2-1	CASRPGDSFNEQFF	TGCGCCAGCAGACCAGGAGACAGCTTCAATGAGCAGTTCTTC
TRBV2	once	.	TRBJ2-3	CASTSWTGSTDTQYF	TGTGCCAGCACCTCTTGGACTGGCAGCACAGATACGCAGTATTTT
TRBV28	.	TRBD1	TRBJ2-1	CASSYPDRGKQFF	TGTGCCAGCAGTTATCCGGACAGGGGTAAGCAGTTCTTC
TRBV4-2	.	TRBD2	TRBJ2-5	CASSQFGLAGVGGYQETQYF	TGTGCCAGCAGCCAATTTGGACTAGCGGGAGTTGGGGGGTACCAAGAGACCCAGTACTTC
TRBV19	.	.	TRBJ2-7	CASSISAIYEQYF	TGTGCCAGTAGTATATCGGCTATTTACGAGCAGTACTTC
TRBV28	.	.	TRBJ1-1	CASSFRGGQVEAFF	TGTGCCAGCAGTTTCCGGGGGGGGCAGGTTGAAGCTTTCTTT
TRBV13	.	.	TRBJ1-2	CASFLPNYGYTF	TGTGCCAGTTTTCTCCCTAACTATGGCTACACCTTC
TRBV14	.	.	TRBJ1-4	CASRKRGDEKLFF	TGTGCCAGCAGAAAAAGGGGGGACGAAAAACTGTTTTTT
TRBV11-2	.	TRBD1	TRBJ2-5	CASSHPGTAQETQYF	TGTGCCAGCAGCCATCCAGGGACAGCGCAAGAGACCCAGTACTTC
TRBV14	few	.	TRBJ2-2	CASSAGPGTGTGELFF	TGTGCCAGCAGCGCCGGGCCGGGGACGGGCACCGGGGAGCTGTTTTTT